The 21 T cell receptor beta chains in this list originate from one sample, sequenced in a study of T cell repertoires in cytomegalovirus infection. Antigens of these TCRs are unknown. TCRdb processed the reads anew with MiXCR; each CDR3 protein has one entry. This sample has approximately 300,000 distinct CDR3 sequences, with about 25% found just once. Sequences were derived from cultured PBMCs, sampled from culture after CMV antigen stimulation. The receptors were sampled from a human donor in good health (CMV status not recorded). Some clones in this sample may be carry-over from other donors' samples.

The rearrangement joins TRBV6-5 to TRBJ1-1; perhaps TRBD1 as D (6 bases). The CDR3 covers 16 residues. V lost 2 bases and J 0 bases, leaving 13 bases between the germline ends. Germline CDR1 reads MNHEY; CDR2 reads SVGAGI. This CDR3 reads CASSYATGRLNTEAFF. The CDR3 DNA is TGTGCCAGCAGTTACGCGACAGGACGTCTGAACACTGAAGCTTTCTTT.

This clonotype was picked up a small number of times. The genes are TRBV6-6 and TRBJ1-1; maybe TRBD1 (6 bases). Deletions cut 6 bases from V and 4 bases from J, with 12 bases between. This CDR3 has 13 residues. Germline values: CDR1 MNHNY, CDR2 SVGAGI (reference sequence). CDR3 in DNA: TGTGCCAGCAGCACCCAGGGGAGCACTGAAGCTTTCTTT. It codes for CASSTQGSTEAFF.

This clonotype was seen a few times. The V and J genes are TRBV19 and TRBJ2-7; 7 bases fit TRBD1. The germline gives CDR1 LNHDA, CDR2 SQIVND (reference sequence). V shed 3 bases and J 0 bases; nucleotides not matched to a gene: 11. The CDR3 is made up of 17 amino acids. CDR3 amino acids: CASSIGTRGPSSYEQYF. The CDR3, as DNA: TGTGCCAGTAGTATTGGGACGAGGGGGCCGAGCTCCTACGAGCAGTACTTC.

V is TRBV6-1 and J is TRBJ2-1, with a weak D call TRBD2 (5 bases). The CDR3 is made up of 19 amino acids. The germline gives CDR1 MNHNS, CDR2 SASEGT. Between the trimmed V and J ends, which lost 5 bases and 2 bases, there was a span of 25 bases. CDR3 amino acids: CASSYSLGKSGQPYNEQFF. CDR3 in DNA: TGTGCCAGCAGTTACTCGTTGGGGAAAAGCGGTCAACCCTACAATGAGCAGTTCTTC.

This clonotype was counted only a few times. V is TRBV11-3 and J is TRBJ2-2; D tentatively fits TRBD1 or TRBD2 (5 bases each). This CDR3 comprises 14 residues. Germline values: CDR1 SGHNT, CDR2 YENEEA. Trimming left V 6 bases short and J 4 bases short, with 12 bases between. The CDR3: CASSWGDSTGELFF. In DNA form, the CDR3 reads TGTGCCAGCAGTTGGGGAGACAGCACCGGGGAGCTGTTTTTT.

V usage is TRBV28 and J usage is TRBJ1-2; 8 bases agree with TRBD1. Germline V lookup: CDR1 MDHEN, CDR2 SYDVKM. The junction had 21 bases not matched to a gene; V was cut back by 8 bases and J by 4 bases. The CDR3 spans 18 residues. The CDR3 protein is CASRPPLTGGAIGYGYTF. The CDR3 DNA follows: TGTGCCAGCCGACCCCCCTTAACAGGGGGTGCCATCGGCTATGGCTACACCTTC.

The rearrangement links TRBV28 to TRBJ1-5; TRBD1 matches 11 bases. This CDR3 is built from 14 residues. Losses at the gene ends were 7 bases for V and 7 bases for J; bases not matched to a gene: 6. Per germline, CDR1 MDHEN and CDR2 SYDVKM. CDR3 in DNA: TGTGCCAGCAAGCAAGGACAGGGGGCCCAGCCCCAGCATTTT. It encodes CASKQGQGAQPQHF.

V gene TRBV27 combines with J gene TRBJ1-1, with D tentatively TRBD1 (6 bases). There are 14 residues in the CDR3. Germline CDR1 reads MNHEY; CDR2 reads SMNVEV (reference sequence). Deletions cut 8 bases from V and 4 bases from J, with 17 bases between. CDR3 bases: TGTGCCAGCGGAGGGGGGGGGCTGACCACTGAAGCTTTCTTT. It yields the protein CASGGGGLTTEAFF.

This sequence joins TRBV10-3 and TRBJ2-5, with D hard to call. The CDR3 extends over 12 amino acids. Germline values: CDR1 ENHRY, CDR2 SYGVKD. Trimming shortened V by 2 bases and J by 2 bases, and 3 bases separated the two germline ends. Here the CDR3 DNA reads TGTGCCATCAGTGAGCCACAAGAGACCCAGTACTTC. Residues: CAISEPQETQYF.

This clonotype appeared a few times. J is TRBJ1-1 and V is TRBV7-8, with TRBD1 as a possible D gene (6 bases). Germline-derived CDR1 and CDR2 are SGHVS and FQNEAQ. This CDR3 is 14 amino acids long. V was pared by 5 bases and J by 7 bases, with 17 bases between. CDR3 region: CASSTTVGQIEAFF. Here the CDR3 DNA reads TGTGCCAGCAGCACAACCGTCGGACAGATTGAAGCTTTCTTT.

This clonotype has just a few counts. J is TRBJ2-7 and V is TRBV5-4; 11 positions match TRBD2. With 1 base clipped from V and 5 bases from J, the junction kept 5 bases outside the gene matches. CDR1 and CDR2 from the germline V gene are SGHNT and YYREEE (reference sequence). The CDR3 has 15 amino acids. CDR3 residues: CASSLYLAGGHEQYV. The DNA for the CDR3 is TGTGCCAGCAGCTTGTACCTAGCGGGAGGCCACGAGCAGTACGTC.

The chain carries TRBV12-3 or TRBV12-4 and TRBJ1-5; D is uncertain. There are 16 residues in the CDR3. Trimming shortened V by 2 bases and J by 4 bases, and 15 bases separated the two germline ends. This CDR3 is CASSLYFSQVNQPQHF. The CDR3 DNA reads as TGTGCCAGCAGTTTATATTTCAGCCAAGTAAATCAGCCCCAGCATTTT.

This clonotype was recorded a few times. The V and J genes are TRBV6-2 or TRBV6-3 and TRBJ2-1, with 11 bases aligning to TRBD2. Germline CDR1 and CDR2: MNHEY and SVGEGT. This CDR3 has 20 amino acids. Losses at the gene ends were 2 bases for V and 6 bases for J; bases not matched to a gene: 18. The CDR3 protein is CASSYQTGVTSGRHSNEQFF. CDR3 sequence (DNA): TGTGCCAGCAGTTACCAGACAGGGGTCACTAGCGGGAGACATTCCAATGAGCAGTTCTTC.

This clonotype was picked up many times. This sequence joins TRBV7-2 and TRBJ1-1, with D possibly matching TRBD1 (6 bases). This CDR3 is built from 13 residues. CDR1 and CDR2 (germline): SGHTA, FQGNSA. V was trimmed by 5 bases and J by 1 base, leaving 8 bases between them. The CDR3 reads CASSADRNTEAFF. CDR3 bases: TGTGCCAGCAGCGCGGACAGGAACACTGAAGCTTTCTTT.

V is TRBV7-9 and J is TRBJ1-5; 9 bases are a match to TRBD1. The trim removed 8 bases at V and 0 bases at J, leaving 8 bases unmatched. Germline V gene lookup returns CDR1 SEHNR and CDR2 FQNEAQ (reference sequence). The CDR3 sequence is 16 residues long. CDR3 residues: CASSRGQGYSNQPQHF. CDR3 in DNA: TGTGCCAGCTCACGGGGACAGGGATATAGCAATCAGCCCCAGCATTTT.

This clonotype has only one observation. The chain joins TRBV7-9 to TRBJ1-3; D remains unclear. Germline lookup yields CDR1 SEHNR and CDR2 FQNEAQ (reference sequence). With 2 bases removed from V and 4 bases from J, the gap between germline ends came to 15 bases. CDR3 length equals 16 residues. Here the CDR3 DNA reads TGTGCCAGCAGCTTATTAAGACCGAGCTACGGAAACACCATATATTTT. This codes for CASSLLRPSYGNTIYF.

V gene TRBV11-2 combines with J gene TRBJ2-4; D gene unclear. Germline V lookup: CDR1 SGHAT, CDR2 FQNNGV. This CDR3 is built from 15 residues. V was cut by 5 bases and J by 0 bases, with 11 bases left in between. CDR3 in DNA: TGTGCCAGCAGCCCATCTGTATTAGCCAAAAACATTCAGTACTTC. This encodes CASSPSVLAKNIQYF.

This clonotype was observed a handful of times. The rearrangement joins TRBV12-3 or TRBV12-4 to TRBJ2-5, with D possibly being TRBD2 (6 bases). The CDR3 is 14 residues long. Trimming left V 6 bases short and J 9 bases short, with 20 bases between. The CDR3, as DNA: TGTGCCAGCAGCTGGGGACTCTCGGGGGTGGCCCAGTACTTC. Its protein product is CASSWGLSGVAQYF.

This clonotype was seen ten or more times. The V and J genes are TRBV10-3 and TRBJ2-5, with 13 positions matching TRBD2. The CDR3 sequence is 15 residues long. Germline loops: CDR1 ENHRY, CDR2 SYGVKD. Trimming took 6 bases from V and 4 from J; bases not matched to a gene: 5. The CDR3 DNA is TGTGCCATCAGGGGGACTAGCGGGATGGGAGAGACCCAGTACTTC. Translating gives CAIRGTSGMGETQYF.

This rearrangement joins TRBV5-1 to TRBJ2-5; weak D call: TRBD2 (5 bases). Germline lookup yields CDR1 SGHRS and CDR2 YFSETQ. V dropped 7 bases and J dropped 2 bases, with 9 bases sitting between them. The CDR3 runs 12 residues. The CDR3 coding sequence is TGCGCCAGCGGGAGTGGGCAAGAGACCCAGTACTTC. Protein sequence: CASGSGQETQYF.

This clonotype has more than one count but fewer than ten. The chain uses TRBV6-2 or TRBV6-3 and TRBJ2-4, with 9 nucleotides matching TRBD2. With V trimmed by 6 bases and J by 0 bases, 15 bases remained unmatched. This CDR3 comprises 19 residues. Germline CDR1 and CDR2: MNHEY and SVGEGT. CDR3 in amino acids: CASSPGSGSKRVAKNIQYF. The CDR3 nucleotides are TGTGCCAGCAGCCCAGGTAGCGGGAGTAAGAGGGTAGCCAAAAACATTCAGTACTTC.